This T cell receptor (beta chain) appears in the sequencing data of a study of Graves' ophthalmopathy and Graves' hyperthyroidism (dated by TCRdb to between 2017 and 2018). For the wider study: Hyperthyroidism was considered stable if no progression to ophthalmopathy occurred within 18 months of follow-up. In more than five hyperthyroidism patients, T-cell repertoires of thyroid tissue and blood were compared. In total, 135 blood samples were TCR-sequenced: approximately 42 ophthalmopathy, over 70 hyperthyroidism and some 17 hyperthyroidism-to-ophthalmopathy patients. To explore V-J signatures that distinguish ophthalmopathy from hyperthyroidism, a discovery set of 95 to 100 patients was enrolled, made up of around 40 with ophthalmopathy and some 60 with stable hyperthyroidism. An independent validation cohort was composed of some 19 hyperthyroidism patients and 15 to 17 patients who later progressed from hyperthyroidism to ophthalmopathy. After sampling, hyperthyroidism patients received methimazole starting at 30 mg daily, and ophthalmopathy patients received high-dose intravenous methylprednisolone. To tell Graves' ophthalmopathy apart from Graves' hyperthyroidism, and to predict which patients would progress to ophthalmopathy, the study relied on TCR beta repertoire signatures. Results and caveats for the whole study, not just this receptor: Among expanded thyroid clonotypes with frequency above 0.001, most also showed up in blood, which suggests that blood repertoires may reflect the thyroid immune response. In validation, the model predicted ophthalmopathy progression with 70.59% sensitivity and 72.22% specificity; more than ten predicted patients were CT-confirmed with GO in a median of approximately 6.2 months. Sample size was not predetermined statistically, and investigators were not blinded to group allocation. In cross-validation, the 13-signature model distinguished ophthalmopathy from stable hyperthyroidism with approximately 90% sensitivity and around 81% specificity, and in the test set the corresponding values were about 80% and 75%.

Hyperthyroidism patients were newly diagnosed, were aged 18 to 65 years, and had a disease duration under 2 months. Patients with other autoimmune diseases, uncontrolled infections, pregnancy or lactation were excluded. Clinical symptoms, serum thyroxine, TRAb, thyroid ultrasound and orbital computed tomography formed the basis of the diagnosis. Total RNA was extracted with Trizol reagent and quality-checked on an Agilent 2100 Bioanalyzer. CDR1 is given as DFQATT and CDR2 as SNEGSKA, both from the germline V gene (reference sequence). The germline V end is reduced by 0 bases and the J end by 1 base; junction bases left unmatched: 5. CDR3 length: 15 amino acids, cysteine to phenylalanine. The entry retains the CDR3 DNA only, 45 bases that are in frame from base 1. TCR beta CDR3 regions were amplified from RNA transcripts for repertoire sequencing. A first-round RT-PCR used HTBI primers with the Qiagen OneStep RT-PCR kit, followed by a second-round multiplex PCR, size selection and purification. Libraries were sequenced paired-end with 100 bp reads on an Illumina HiSeq2000. The paper's processing steps were these. SOAPnuke was used for read processing, and reads with adapters, uncalled bases, a mean Phred below 15, or no exact constant-primer or identifier match were discarded. COPE v1.2.5 was used to merge the high-quality paired reads. Each unique nucleotide sequence was defined as a clonotype, and clonotypes were aligned to IMGT TRB V, D and J references with MiTCR v1.1. The analysis was limited to V-J combinations with a frequency above 0.0001, which together covered about 99% of repertoires. For each V-J combination, a TCR clonal expansion and chaos score was defined as F50 clonal expansion divided by the chaos observed in the TCRdist matrix. Features were reduced by Welch's t-statistics and random forest to around 13 V-J combinations, which fed a naive Bayes classifier. The similarity between thyroid and blood repertoires was quantified using the Morisita-Horn index. The public sequencing data were trimmed at Q25 with fastp and processed into clonotypes with MiXCR by TCRdb, which kept only in-frame beta chains. Identical CDR3 protein sequences are pooled into one entry, listed with their most common genes and DNA. The V and J calls and clone size are TCRdb's, not the authors'. The sample records some 1.1 million distinct CDR3 sequences, less than 45% of which are singletons. The ten largest clones take up roughly 10% of the sample.

In this sample, this clonotype turned up many times. Its antigen remains undetermined. The sample holds no much larger clone one base away, and base qualities are not on file. This clonotype originated in an adult man with Graves' hyperthyroidism. Sequencing was carried out using peripheral blood or thyroid tissue (not recorded which). The chain is made from TRBV20-1 and TRBJ2-7, with TRBD2 matching 8 junction bases. This receptor carries the CDR3 CSARDEVAGSYEQYF. The base sequence is TGCAGTGCTAGAGATGAGGTAGCGGGATCCTACGAGCAGTACTTC.